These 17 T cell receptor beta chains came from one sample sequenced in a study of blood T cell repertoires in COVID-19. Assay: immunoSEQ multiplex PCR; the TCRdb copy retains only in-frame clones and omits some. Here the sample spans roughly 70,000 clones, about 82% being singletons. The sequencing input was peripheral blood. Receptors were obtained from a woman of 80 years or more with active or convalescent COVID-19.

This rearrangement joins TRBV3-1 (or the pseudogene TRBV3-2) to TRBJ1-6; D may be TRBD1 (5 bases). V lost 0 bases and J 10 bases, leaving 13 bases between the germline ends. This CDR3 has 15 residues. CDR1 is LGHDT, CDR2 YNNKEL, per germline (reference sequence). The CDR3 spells CASSQDRRGWSPLHF. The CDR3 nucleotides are TGTGCCAGCAGCCAAGATCGAAGGGGTTGGTCACCCCTCCACTTT.

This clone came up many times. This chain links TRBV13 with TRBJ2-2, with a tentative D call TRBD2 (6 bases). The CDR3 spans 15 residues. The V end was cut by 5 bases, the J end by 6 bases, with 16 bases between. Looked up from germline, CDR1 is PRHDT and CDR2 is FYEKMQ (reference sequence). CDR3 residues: CASSIRGIASGELFF. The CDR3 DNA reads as TGTGCCAGCAGCATCCGGGGGATAGCCTCCGGGGAGCTGTTTTTT.

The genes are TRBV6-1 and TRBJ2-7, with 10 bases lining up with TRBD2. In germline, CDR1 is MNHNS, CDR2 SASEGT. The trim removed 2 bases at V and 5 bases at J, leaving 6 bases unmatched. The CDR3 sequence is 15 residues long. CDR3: CASSEYRSGRDEQYF. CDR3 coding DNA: TGTGCCAGCAGTGAATACAGAAGCGGGAGGGACGAGCAGTACTTC.

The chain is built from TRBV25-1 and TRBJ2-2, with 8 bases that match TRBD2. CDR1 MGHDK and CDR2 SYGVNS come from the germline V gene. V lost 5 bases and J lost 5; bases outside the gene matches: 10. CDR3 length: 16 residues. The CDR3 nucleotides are TGTGCCAGCAGTCGCGCCACTAGCGGAGTTACCGGGGAGCTGTTTTTT. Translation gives CASSRATSGVTGELFF.

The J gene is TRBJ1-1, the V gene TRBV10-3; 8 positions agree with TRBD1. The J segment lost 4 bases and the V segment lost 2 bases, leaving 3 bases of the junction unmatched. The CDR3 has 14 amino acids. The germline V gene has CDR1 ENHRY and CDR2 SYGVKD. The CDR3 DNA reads TGTGCCATCAGTGAGGCAGGGGGCATCACTGAAGCTTTCTTT. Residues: CAISEAGGITEAFF.

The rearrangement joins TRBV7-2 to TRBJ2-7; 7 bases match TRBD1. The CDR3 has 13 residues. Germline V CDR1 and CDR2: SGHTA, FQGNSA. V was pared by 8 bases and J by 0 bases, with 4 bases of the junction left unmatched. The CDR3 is CASRPGGSYEQYF. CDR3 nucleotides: TGTGCCAGCCGACCAGGGGGCTCCTACGAGCAGTACTTC.

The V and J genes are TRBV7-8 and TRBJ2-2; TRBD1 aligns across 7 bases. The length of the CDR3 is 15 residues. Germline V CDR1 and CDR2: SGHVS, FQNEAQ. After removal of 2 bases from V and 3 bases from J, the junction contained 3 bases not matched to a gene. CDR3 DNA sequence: TGTGCCAGCAGCTTAAAGAGGGGGCACACCGGGGAGCTGTTTTTT. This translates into CASSLKRGHTGELFF. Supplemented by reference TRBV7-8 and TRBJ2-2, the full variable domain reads GAGVSQSPRYKVAKRGQDVALRCDPISGHVSLFWYQQALGQGPEFLTYFQNEAQLDKSGLPSDRFFAERPEGSVSTLKIQRTQQEDSAVYLCASSLKRGHTGELFFGEGSRLTVL.

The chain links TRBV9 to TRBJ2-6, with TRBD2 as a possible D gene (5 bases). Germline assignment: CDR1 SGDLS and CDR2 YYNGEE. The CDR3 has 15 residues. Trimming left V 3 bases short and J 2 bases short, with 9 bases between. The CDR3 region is CASSARGTGANVLTF. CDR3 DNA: TGTGCCAGCAGCGCCCGGGGAACTGGGGCCAACGTCCTGACTTTC.

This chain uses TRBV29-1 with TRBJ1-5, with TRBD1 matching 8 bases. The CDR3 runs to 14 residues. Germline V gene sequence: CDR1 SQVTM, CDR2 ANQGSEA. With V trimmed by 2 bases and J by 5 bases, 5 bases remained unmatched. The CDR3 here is CSVESGRGHQPQHF. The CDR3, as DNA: TGCAGCGTTGAATCCGGCAGGGGGCATCAGCCCCAGCATTTT.

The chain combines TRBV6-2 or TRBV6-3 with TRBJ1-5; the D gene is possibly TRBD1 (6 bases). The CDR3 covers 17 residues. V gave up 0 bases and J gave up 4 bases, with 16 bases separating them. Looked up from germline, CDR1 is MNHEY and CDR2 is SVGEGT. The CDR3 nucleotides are TGTGCCAGCAGTTACTCTGTTTACAGGGTGGGGAATCAGCCCCAGCATTTT. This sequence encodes CASSYSVYRVGNQPQHF.

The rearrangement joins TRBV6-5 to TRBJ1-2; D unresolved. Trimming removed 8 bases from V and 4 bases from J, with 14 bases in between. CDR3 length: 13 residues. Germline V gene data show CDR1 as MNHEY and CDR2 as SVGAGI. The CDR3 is CASLRSGGYGYTF. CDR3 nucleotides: TGTGCCAGCTTGCGCAGCGGTGGCTATGGCTACACCTTC.

CDR3 protein: CASSSGGQGTGKLFF. The CDR3 DNA reads TGTGCCAGCAGCTCCGGGGGGCAGGGGACCGGAAAACTGTTTTTT. The V gene is TRBV9, the J gene TRBJ1-4; TRBD1 might be the D (6 bases). CDR1 and CDR2 (germline): SGDLS, YYNGEE. This CDR3 is 15 amino acids long. The V gene lost 4 bases and the J gene lost 10 bases, with 20 bases spanning the gap.

DNA of the CDR3: TGCGCCAGCAGCCGACCACAGGGCAATCAGCCCCAGCATTTT. It encodes CASSRPQGNQPQHF. The rearrangement uses TRBV23-1 and TRBJ1-5; D is possibly TRBD1 (5 bases). TRBV23-1 is known as an ORF, though its function is uncertain. This CDR3 region has 14 residues. Trimming took 6 bases from V and 2 from J, leaving 11 bases between them.

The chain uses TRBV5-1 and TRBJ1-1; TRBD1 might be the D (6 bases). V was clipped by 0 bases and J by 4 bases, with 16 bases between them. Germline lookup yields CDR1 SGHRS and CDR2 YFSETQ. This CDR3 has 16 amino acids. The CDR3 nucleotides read TGCGCCAGCAGCTTGGGAGGTACAGGGTTTGCCACTGAAGCTTTCTTT. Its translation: CASSLGGTGFATEAFF. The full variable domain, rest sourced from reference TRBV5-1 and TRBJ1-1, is KAGVTQTPRYLIKTRGQQVTLSCSPISGHRSVSWYQQTPGQGLQFLFEYFSETQRNKGNFPGRFSGRQFSNSRSEMNVSTLELGDSALYLCASSLGGTGFATEAFFGQGTRLTVV.

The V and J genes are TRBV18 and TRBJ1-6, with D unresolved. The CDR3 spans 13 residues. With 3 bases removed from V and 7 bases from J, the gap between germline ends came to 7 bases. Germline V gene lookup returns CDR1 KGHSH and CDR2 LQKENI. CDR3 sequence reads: CASSPSENSPLHF. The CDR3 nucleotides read TGTGCCAGCTCACCTAGTGAAAATTCACCCCTCCACTTT. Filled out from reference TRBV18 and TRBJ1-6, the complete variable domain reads NAGVMQNPRHLVRRRGQEARLRCSPMKGHSHVYWYRQLPEEGLKFMVYLQKENIIDESGMPKERFSAEFPKEGPSILRIQQVVRGDSAAYFCASSPSENSPLHFGNGTRLTVT.

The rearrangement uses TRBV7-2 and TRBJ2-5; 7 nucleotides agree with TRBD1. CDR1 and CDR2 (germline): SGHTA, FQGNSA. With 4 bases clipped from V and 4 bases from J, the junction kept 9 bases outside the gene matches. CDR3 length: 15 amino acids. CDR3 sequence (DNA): TGTGCCAGCAGCTCATCGACAGGGAGAGGAGAGACCCAGTACTTC. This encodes CASSSSTGRGETQYF.

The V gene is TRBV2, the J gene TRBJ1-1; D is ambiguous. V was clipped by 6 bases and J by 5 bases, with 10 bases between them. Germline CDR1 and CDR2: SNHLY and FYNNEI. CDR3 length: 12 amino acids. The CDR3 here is CASRRAGTEAFF. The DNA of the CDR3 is TGTGCCAGCAGGAGGGCGGGAACTGAAGCTTTCTTT.